Listed here are 32 T cell receptor beta chains from one sample, sequenced in a study of blood T cell repertoires in COVID-19. Measured with immunoSEQ multiplex PCR; TCRdb has only the in-frame clones, and not every one. Seen here are 400,000 or so clones, 88% observed once, and the top ten hold more than 2%. Input material: PBMCs or T cells enriched from blood (not recorded which). These TCRs come from a woman between 40 and 55 years old with acute COVID-19.

The V and J genes are TRBV27 and TRBJ2-2, with TRBD2 identical over 8 bases. Trimming cost V 2 bases and J 6 bases; bases outside gene matches: 5. Germline CDR1 and CDR2: MNHEY and SMNVEV (reference sequence). The CDR3 spans 15 residues. CDR3 in amino acids: CASSLGAGGAGELFF. For the CDR3, the DNA is TGTGCCAGCAGTTTAGGTGCGGGGGGCGCCGGGGAGCTGTTTTTT.

The chain uses TRBV9 and TRBJ2-2; 7 nucleotides line up with TRBD1. The CDR3 runs 15 residues. The trim removed 0 bases at V and 3 bases at J, leaving 2 bases unmatched. Per germline, CDR1 SGDLS and CDR2 YYNGEE. CDR3 protein: CASSVDTGDTGELFF. CDR3 bases: TGTGCCAGCAGCGTAGATACAGGGGACACCGGGGAGCTGTTTTTT. Using reference TRBV9 and TRBJ2-2 for the parts outside the CDR3, the full variable domain is DSGVTQTPKHLITATGQRVTLRCSPRSGDLSVYWYQQSLDQGLQFLIQYYNGEERAKGNILERFSAQQFPDLHSELNLSSLELGDSALYFCASSVDTGDTGELFFGEGSRLTVL.

The rearrangement links TRBV9 to TRBJ1-2, with a tentative D call TRBD1 (6 bases). The ends were cut back, 4 bases at V and 1 base at J, with 32 bases in the middle. CDR1 is SGDLS, CDR2 YYNGEE, per germline. The CDR3 is 21 amino acids. CDR3 sequence reads: CASSSRTGTIPFLTHNYGYTF. The CDR3 coding sequence is TGTGCCAGCAGCTCAAGAACCGGGACAATCCCCTTTCTGACCCATAACTATGGCTACACCTTC.

The V gene is TRBV29-1, the J gene TRBJ2-3; 12 positions match TRBD2. V trimming: 3 bases; J trimming: 3 bases; junction bases outside the gene matches: 10. The CDR3 extends over 17 amino acids. Germline V gives CDR1 SQVTM, CDR2 ANQGSEA. CDR3 sequence (DNA): TGCAGCGTTGATACGGGGGCCGGACTAGCGGGGACAGATACGCAGTATTTT. Translating it yields CSVDTGAGLAGTDTQYF.

The chain couples TRBV11-2 to TRBJ2-7, with a possible D match to TRBD1 (6 bases). The ends were cut back, 5 bases at V and 3 bases at J, with 17 bases in the middle. There are 15 residues in the CDR3. The V gene's germline CDR1 is SGHAT and CDR2 FQNNGV. The CDR3 loop is CASSQTTGGGYEQYF. CDR3 DNA: TGTGCCAGCAGCCAGACGACAGGTGGGGGCTACGAGCAGTACTTC. Full variable domain (missing parts from reference TRBV11-2 and TRBJ2-7): EAGVAQSPRYKIIEKRQSVAFWCNPISGHATLYWYQQILGQGPKLLIQFQNNGVVDDSQLPKDRFSAERLKGVDSTLKIQPAKLEDSAVYLCASSQTTGGGYEQYFGPGTRLTVT.

This clone was recorded only once. The chain is built from TRBV7-8 and TRBJ2-7; 7 positions agree with TRBD1. J lost 2 bases, V lost 5 bases, and 3 bases had no gene match. The CDR3 has 13 amino acids. The germline V gene encodes CDR1 SGHVS and CDR2 FQNEAQ. The CDR3 region is CASSGDRAYEQYF. In DNA, the CDR3 is TGTGCCAGCAGCGGCGACAGGGCCTACGAGCAGTACTTC.

The CDR3 reads CSAQTGGTEAFF. DNA of the CDR3: TGCAGCGCTCAAACAGGGGGCACTGAAGCTTTCTTT. The genes are TRBV29-1 and TRBJ1-1; the match to TRBD1 covers 8 bases. Germline trimming cut 7 bases from V and 4 bases from J; bases unmatched to any gene: 5. The CDR3 length is 12 residues. CDR1 is SQVTM and CDR2 is ANQGSEA in the germline V gene.

The rearrangement joins TRBV15 to TRBJ2-3, with D possibly TRBD2 on 6 matching bases. V was trimmed by 5 bases and J by 11 bases, leaving 17 bases between them. In germline, CDR1 is LNHNV, CDR2 YYDKDF (reference sequence). The CDR3 has 13 residues. The CDR3 DNA reads TGTGCCACCAGCCAACCCGGGACTGAACGGCAGTATTTT. Translation: CATSQPGTERQYF.

The chain carries TRBV12-3 or TRBV12-4 and TRBJ1-4; D call uncertain. Trimming removed 3 bases at V and 1 base at J, with 3 bases between. The CDR3 contains 13 residues. Written as DNA, the CDR3 is TGTGCCAGCAGTTTCCGAACTAATGAAAAACTGTTTTTT. It yields the protein CASSFRTNEKLFF.

The J gene is TRBJ1-2, the V gene TRBV5-4; D not certain. The ends were cut back, 7 bases at V and 6 bases at J, with 10 bases in the middle. The CDR3 is made up of 11 amino acids. Germline V gives CDR1 SGHNT, CDR2 YYREEE (reference sequence). In DNA form, the CDR3 reads TGTGCCAGCGGCGGAATTGATGGCTACACCTTC. Protein product: CASGGIDGYTF.

The chain uses TRBV9 and TRBJ2-1; the match to TRBD2 covers 7 bases. Germline V gives CDR1 SGDLS, CDR2 YYNGEE. Germline trimming cut 0 bases from V and 0 bases from J; bases unmatched to any gene: 12. The CDR3 is made up of 19 amino acids. The chain's CDR3 is CASSVEVLGGGVSYNEQFF. The CDR3, as DNA: TGTGCCAGCAGCGTAGAAGTTTTGGGCGGGGGAGTCTCCTACAATGAGCAGTTCTTC.

The J gene is TRBJ2-3, the V gene TRBV3-1 (or the pseudogene TRBV3-2); TRBD2 matches 7 bases. V shed 3 bases, J shed 2 bases, and the junction held 11 bases outside the gene matches. The CDR3 is made up of 17 amino acids. In germline, CDR1 is LGHDT, CDR2 YNNKEL (reference sequence). CDR3 sequence (DNA): TGTGCCAGCAGCCATGATACTAGCGACCCCTCCACAGATACGCAGTATTTT. Its protein is CASSHDTSDPSTDTQYF.

This clone occurred once. The chain carries TRBV3-1 (or the pseudogene TRBV3-2) and TRBJ2-7; 9 positions match TRBD1. The CDR3 contains 13 residues. Germline V gives CDR1 LGHDT, CDR2 YNNKEL (reference sequence). V dropped 4 bases and J dropped 3; count of bases not matched to a gene: 1. The CDR3 nucleotides read TGTGCCAGCAGCCGACAGGGGGACTACGAGCAGTACTTC. This codes for CASSRQGDYEQYF.

This rearrangement joins TRBV19 to TRBJ1-1; 8 positions agree with TRBD1. The V gene end was trimmed by 7 bases and the J gene end by 4 bases; junction bases not matched to a gene: 8. Germline V CDR1 and CDR2: LNHDA, SQIVND (reference sequence). The CDR3 is 14 residues long. The CDR3 loop is CASKRTGSGTEAFF. DNA for the CDR3: TGTGCCAGTAAAAGGACAGGGTCGGGCACTGAAGCTTTCTTT.

The J gene is TRBJ1-2, the V gene TRBV19; TRBD1 is a possible D gene (6 bases). Germline V gene data show CDR1 as LNHDA and CDR2 as SQIVND (reference sequence). Trimming pared 3 bases from V and 10 bases from J, leaving 27 bases between. The CDR3 has 17 amino acids. CDR3 residues: CASSIIGQQNFLGVYTF. The CDR3 DNA reads as TGTGCCAGTAGTATTATTGGACAGCAAAACTTCTTAGGGGTCTACACCTTC.

V gene TRBV6-5 combines with J gene TRBJ1-6, with unresolved D. V was trimmed by 6 bases and J by 4 bases, leaving 10 bases between them. The CDR3 runs to 14 residues. Germline V gene lookup returns CDR1 MNHEY and CDR2 SVGAGI. CDR3 in amino acids: CASSSTRYNSPLHF. CDR3 sequence (DNA): TGTGCCAGCAGCTCGACACGGTATAATTCACCCCTCCACTTT.

The chain recombines TRBV30 with TRBJ1-5; D is possibly TRBD1 (5 bases). V shed 1 base and J shed 4 bases, with 8 bases lying between them. CDR3 length: 13 residues. Germline V CDR1 and CDR2: GTSNPN, SVGIG (reference sequence). The CDR3 region has the DNA TGTGCCTGGAGTGCGGCAGGGAATCAGCCCCAGCATTTT. This codes for CAWSAAGNQPQHF.

Written as DNA, the CDR3 is TGTGCCAGTAGTACAACATCCGGGACAGGAGGAAACACCATATATTTT. Its protein product is CASSTTSGTGGNTIYF. The V and J genes are TRBV19 and TRBJ1-3; 8 nucleotides match TRBD1. CDR3 length: 16 residues. V shed 4 bases and J 4 bases; nucleotides not matched to a gene: 9. Germline V CDR1 and CDR2: LNHDA, SQIVND (reference sequence).

The chain has TRBV5-1 and TRBJ1-2, with 8 bases aligning to TRBD1. V dropped 0 bases and J dropped 8; count of bases not matched to a gene: 3. The CDR3 loop spans 13 amino acids. Germline CDR1 SGHRS, CDR2 YFSETQ. The CDR3 region has the DNA TGCGCCAGCAGCTTGGCAGGGGGCTCGGGCTACACCTTC. It is translated as CASSLAGGSGYTF.

The rearrangement joins TRBV5-1 to TRBJ2-3; D is possibly TRBD1 (6 bases). In germline, CDR1 is SGHRS, CDR2 YFSETQ. Trimming took 0 bases from V and 0 from J, leaving 11 bases between them. The CDR3 extends over 16 amino acids. The CDR3 spells CASSLEVRGSTDTQYF. CDR3 sequence (DNA): TGCGCCAGCAGCTTGGAGGTCAGGGGTAGCACAGATACGCAGTATTTT. Full variable domain (rest looked up from reference TRBV5-1 and TRBJ2-3): KAGVTQTPRYLIKTRGQQVTLSCSPISGHRSVSWYQQTPGQGLQFLFEYFSETQRNKGNFPGRFSGRQFSNSRSEMNVSTLELGDSALYLCASSLEVRGSTDTQYFGPGTRLTVL.

The chain recombines TRBV7-9 with TRBJ1-3, with 10 bases lining up with TRBD1. V shed 5 bases and J 1 base; nucleotides not matched to a gene: 5. This CDR3 spans 16 amino acids. The germline V gene encodes CDR1 SEHNR and CDR2 FQNEAQ (reference sequence). CDR3 sequence (DNA): TGTGCCAGCAGCGCGCCGGGACAGGGGTCTGGAAACACCATATATTTT. Its protein is CASSAPGQGSGNTIYF.

This chain links TRBV6-5 with TRBJ1-1, with 8 bases that match TRBD1. This CDR3 is built from 14 residues. V dropped 5 bases and J dropped 0; count of bases not matched to a gene: 2. CDR1 is MNHEY and CDR2 is SVGAGI in the germline V gene. CDR3 residues: CASSPGGLNTEAFF. The CDR3 nucleotides read TGTGCCAGCAGTCCAGGGGGCCTGAACACTGAAGCTTTCTTT.

This clone was picked up one time. The CDR3 loop reads CASTRRQGGGSGANVLTF. Here the CDR3 DNA reads TGTGCCAGCACCCGGAGACAGGGTGGGGGTTCCGGGGCCAACGTCCTGACTTTC. The rearrangement joins TRBV27 to TRBJ2-6, with TRBD1 matching over 7 bases. Germline CDR1 and CDR2: MNHEY and SMNVEV (reference sequence). The ends lost 7 bases at V and 4 bases at J; junction bases unmatched: 16. The CDR3 has 18 amino acids.

The chain has TRBV19 and TRBJ1-2; possibly TRBD1 for D (6 bases). CDR3 length equals 14 residues. Germline lookup yields CDR1 LNHDA and CDR2 SQIVND (reference sequence). With 5 bases removed from V and 5 bases from J, the gap between germline ends came to 15 bases. In DNA, the CDR3 is TGTGCCAGTAGTGCGTCAGGGGTCTATTATGGCTACACCTTC. Its translation: CASSASGVYYGYTF.

The chain carries TRBV7-6 and TRBJ2-5; 8 bases fit TRBD1. J was trimmed by 3 bases and V by 4 bases; bases with no gene match: 1. In germline, CDR1 is SGHVS, CDR2 FNYEAQ. The CDR3 is made up of 13 amino acids. CDR3 DNA sequence: TGTGCCAGCAGCTCGACAGGGGAAGAGACCCAGTACTTC. Protein sequence: CASSSTGEETQYF.

V usage is TRBV5-1 and J usage is TRBJ2-7; maybe TRBD2 (6 bases). CDR1 SGHRS and CDR2 YFSETQ come from the germline V gene. The CDR3 sequence is 13 residues long. Trimming removed 0 bases from V and 6 bases from J, with 10 bases in between. CDR3 sequence (DNA): TGCGCCAGCAGCTTGGCGGAGGGATCCGAGCAGTACTTC. Translation gives CASSLAEGSEQYF.

The genes are TRBV4-1 and TRBJ2-1; TRBD2 matches 9 bases. Germline V gene data show CDR1 as MGHRA and CDR2 as YSYEKL. Trimming at V came to 0 bases and at J to 5 bases, leaving 11 bases not matched to a gene. The CDR3 runs 18 residues. The CDR3 loop is CASSQEPGLASPHNEQFF. CDR3 in DNA: TGCGCCAGCAGCCAAGAACCGGGACTAGCTAGCCCCCACAATGAGCAGTTCTTC.

The V and J genes are TRBV2 and TRBJ1-3; no firm D call. Germline values: CDR1 SNHLY, CDR2 FYNNEI. The V gene lost 3 bases and the J gene lost 4 bases, with 7 bases spanning the gap. This CDR3 contains 13 residues. CDR3: CASSDSYGNTIYF. The CDR3 nucleotides are TGTGCCAGCAGTGACAGTTACGGAAACACCATATATTTT. Based on the CDR3 plus reference TRBV2 and TRBJ1-3, the full variable domain is EPEVTQTPSHQVTQMGQEVILRCVPISNHLYFYWYRQILGQKVEFLVSFYNNEISEKSEIFDDQFSVERPDGSNFTLKIRSTKLEDSAMYFCASSDSYGNTIYFGEGSWLTVV.

This rearrangement joins TRBV2 to TRBJ2-2; 8 bases match TRBD2. The germline V gene has CDR1 SNHLY and CDR2 FYNNEI. Losses at the gene ends were 4 bases for V and 5 bases for J; bases not matched to a gene: 12. CDR3 length equals 17 residues. In DNA, the CDR3 is TGTGCCAGCAGTGTTAATACGGGGGGGCCTTCTACCGGGGAGCTGTTTTTT. Amino acids: CASSVNTGGPSTGELFF.

The chain has TRBV25-1 and TRBJ1-2, with D possibly TRBD1 on 6 matching bases. The CDR3 runs 14 residues. Germline CDR1 is MGHDK and CDR2 is SYGVNS. The V and J ends lost 4 bases and 8 bases respectively, with 17 bases between them. The CDR3 here is CASSVAQGPQGYTF. The CDR3 DNA is TGTGCCAGCAGTGTAGCACAGGGTCCACAAGGCTACACCTTC.

The chain is built from TRBV11-2 and TRBJ2-7; possibly TRBD1 for D (5 bases). V gave up 3 bases and J gave up 6 bases, with 15 bases separating them. Germline V gene sequence: CDR1 SGHAT, CDR2 FQNNGV. The CDR3 runs 14 residues. CDR3 sequence (DNA): TGTGCCAGCAGCTTCGTCCAGGGAATCGTCGAGCAGTACTTC. This translates into CASSFVQGIVEQYF.

This chain connects TRBV19 to TRBJ1-5; TRBD1 agrees at 7 bases. V shed 3 bases and J 5 bases; nucleotides not matched to a gene: 4. CDR3 length: 14 residues. Germline V gene data show CDR1 as LNHDA and CDR2 as SQIVND (reference sequence). CDR3 nucleotide sequence: TGTGCCAGTAGTATTGACAGGGACTATCAGCCCCAGCATTTT. Translating gives CASSIDRDYQPQHF.